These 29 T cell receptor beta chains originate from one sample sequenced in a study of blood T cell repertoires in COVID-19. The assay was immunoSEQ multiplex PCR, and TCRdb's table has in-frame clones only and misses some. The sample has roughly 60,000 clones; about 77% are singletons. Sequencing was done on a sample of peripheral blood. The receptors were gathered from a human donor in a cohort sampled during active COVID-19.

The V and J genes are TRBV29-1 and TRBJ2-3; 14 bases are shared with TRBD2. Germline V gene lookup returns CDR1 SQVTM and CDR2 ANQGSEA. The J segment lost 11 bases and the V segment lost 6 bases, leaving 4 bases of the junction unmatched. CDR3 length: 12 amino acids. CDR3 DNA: TGCAGCGTCGGGACTAGCGGGAGTATGCAGTATTTT. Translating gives CSVGTSGSMQYF.

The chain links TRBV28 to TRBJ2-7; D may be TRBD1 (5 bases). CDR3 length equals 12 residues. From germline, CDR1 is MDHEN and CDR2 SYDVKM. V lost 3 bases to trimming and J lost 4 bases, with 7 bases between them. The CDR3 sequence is CASSFSGYEQYF. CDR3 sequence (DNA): TGTGCCAGCAGTTTTTCAGGGTACGAGCAGTACTTC.

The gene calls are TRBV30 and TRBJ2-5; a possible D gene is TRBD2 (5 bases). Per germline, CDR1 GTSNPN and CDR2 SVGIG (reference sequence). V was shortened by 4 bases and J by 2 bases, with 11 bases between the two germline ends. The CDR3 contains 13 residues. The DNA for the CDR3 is TGTGCCTGGACCCCAGCGGATCAAGAGACCCAGTACTTC. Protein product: CAWTPADQETQYF.

The CDR3 DNA reads TGTGCCAGCAGAGCGGACAGAGGAGAGACCCAGTACTTC. Its protein product is CASRADRGETQYF. This rearrangement joins TRBV7-9 to TRBJ2-5; D is possibly TRBD1 (6 bases). The CDR3 consists of 13 residues. Germline-derived CDR1 and CDR2 are SEHNR and FQNEAQ (reference sequence). The ends were cut back, 6 bases at V and 4 bases at J, with 12 bases in the middle.

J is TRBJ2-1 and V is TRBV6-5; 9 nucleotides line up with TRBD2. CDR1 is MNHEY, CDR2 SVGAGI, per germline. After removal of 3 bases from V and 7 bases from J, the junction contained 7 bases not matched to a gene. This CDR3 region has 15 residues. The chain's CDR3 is CASSYTAGGRNEQFF. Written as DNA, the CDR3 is TGTGCCAGCAGTTATACGGCGGGGGGGCGGAATGAGCAGTTCTTC.

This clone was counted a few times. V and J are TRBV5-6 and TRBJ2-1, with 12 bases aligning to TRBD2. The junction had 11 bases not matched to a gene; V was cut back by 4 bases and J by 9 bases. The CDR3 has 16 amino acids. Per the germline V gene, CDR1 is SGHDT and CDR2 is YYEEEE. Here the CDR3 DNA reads TGTGCCAGCAGCGCTCCTAGCGGGAGGGCCTGGGGTGAGCAGTTCTTC. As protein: CASSAPSGRAWGEQFF.

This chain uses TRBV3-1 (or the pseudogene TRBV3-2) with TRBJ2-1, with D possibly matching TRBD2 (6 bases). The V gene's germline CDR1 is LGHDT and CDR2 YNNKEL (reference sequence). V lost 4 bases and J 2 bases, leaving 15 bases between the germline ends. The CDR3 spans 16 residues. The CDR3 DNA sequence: TGTGCCAGCAGCCCGGGGGTAAATGACCCCTACAATGAGCAGTTCTTC. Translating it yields CASSPGVNDPYNEQFF.

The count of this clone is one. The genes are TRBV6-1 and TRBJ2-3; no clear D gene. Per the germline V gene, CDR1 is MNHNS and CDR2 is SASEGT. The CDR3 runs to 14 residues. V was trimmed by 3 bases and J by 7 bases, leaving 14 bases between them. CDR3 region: CASSDFQPLNTQYF. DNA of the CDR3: TGTGCCAGCAGTGATTTTCAACCACTGAATACGCAGTATTTT.

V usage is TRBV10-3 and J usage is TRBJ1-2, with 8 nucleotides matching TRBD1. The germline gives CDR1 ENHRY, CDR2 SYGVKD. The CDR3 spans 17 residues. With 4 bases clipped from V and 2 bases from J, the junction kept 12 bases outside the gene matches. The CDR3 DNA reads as TGTGCCATCAGTGCACGCCCCGCGGCAGGGGGCAACTATGGCTACACCTTC. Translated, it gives CAISARPAAGGNYGYTF.

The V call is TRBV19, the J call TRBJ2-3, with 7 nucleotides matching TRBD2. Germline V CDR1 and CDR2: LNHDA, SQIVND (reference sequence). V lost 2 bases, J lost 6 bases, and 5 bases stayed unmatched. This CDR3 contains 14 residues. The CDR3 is CASSIPGTIDTQYF. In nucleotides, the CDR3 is TGTGCCAGTAGTATACCGGGGACTATCGATACGCAGTATTTT.

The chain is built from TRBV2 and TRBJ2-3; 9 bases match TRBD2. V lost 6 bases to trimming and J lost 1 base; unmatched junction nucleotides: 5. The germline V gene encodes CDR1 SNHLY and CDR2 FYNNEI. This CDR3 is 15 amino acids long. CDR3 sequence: CASRSAGGRTDTQYF. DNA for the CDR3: TGTGCCAGCAGATCAGCGGGAGGCCGCACAGATACGCAGTATTTT. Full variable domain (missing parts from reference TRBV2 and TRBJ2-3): EPEVTQTPSHQVTQMGQEVILRCVPISNHLYFYWYRQILGQKVEFLVSFYNNEISEKSEIFDDQFSVERPDGSNFTLKIRSTKLEDSAMYFCASRSAGGRTDTQYFGPGTRLTVL.

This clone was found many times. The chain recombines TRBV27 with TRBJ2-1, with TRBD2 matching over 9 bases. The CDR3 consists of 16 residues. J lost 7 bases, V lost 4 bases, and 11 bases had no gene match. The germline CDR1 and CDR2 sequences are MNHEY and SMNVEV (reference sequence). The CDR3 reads CASSSGRLAGKNEQFF. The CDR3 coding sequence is TGTGCCAGCAGTTCCGGTCGTCTAGCGGGAAAGAATGAGCAGTTCTTC.

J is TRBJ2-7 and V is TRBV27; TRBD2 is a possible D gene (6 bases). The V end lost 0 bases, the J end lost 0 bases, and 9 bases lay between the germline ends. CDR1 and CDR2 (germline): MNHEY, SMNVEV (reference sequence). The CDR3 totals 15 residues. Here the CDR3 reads CASSLSVGSSYEQYF. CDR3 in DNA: TGTGCCAGCAGTTTATCGGTCGGGAGCTCCTACGAGCAGTACTTC.

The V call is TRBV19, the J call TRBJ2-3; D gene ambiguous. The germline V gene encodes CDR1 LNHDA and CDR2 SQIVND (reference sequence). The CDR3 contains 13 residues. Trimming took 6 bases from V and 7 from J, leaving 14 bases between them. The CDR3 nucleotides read TGTGCCAGTAGCGGCGCTCAGGCAAATACGCAGTATTTT. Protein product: CASSGAQANTQYF.

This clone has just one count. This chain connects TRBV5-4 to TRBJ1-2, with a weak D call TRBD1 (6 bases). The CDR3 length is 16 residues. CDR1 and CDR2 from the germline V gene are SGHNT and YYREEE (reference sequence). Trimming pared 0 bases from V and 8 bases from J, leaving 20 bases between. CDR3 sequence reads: CASSLALNRDRGGYTF. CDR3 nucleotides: TGTGCCAGCAGCTTGGCCCTTAACAGGGATAGAGGAGGCTACACCTTC.

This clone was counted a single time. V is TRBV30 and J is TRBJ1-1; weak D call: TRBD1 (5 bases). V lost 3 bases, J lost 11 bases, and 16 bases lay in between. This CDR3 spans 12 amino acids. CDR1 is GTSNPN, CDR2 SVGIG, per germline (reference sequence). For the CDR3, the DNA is TGTGCCTGGAGCCCCGGGGGTCAGGTGGCTTTCTTT. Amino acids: CAWSPGGQVAFF.

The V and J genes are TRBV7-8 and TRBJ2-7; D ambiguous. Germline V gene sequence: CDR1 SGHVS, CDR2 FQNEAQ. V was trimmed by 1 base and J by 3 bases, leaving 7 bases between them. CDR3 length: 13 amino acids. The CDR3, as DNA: TGTGCCAGCAGCTTAGATCCGAGCTACGAGCAGTACTTC. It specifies CASSLDPSYEQYF.

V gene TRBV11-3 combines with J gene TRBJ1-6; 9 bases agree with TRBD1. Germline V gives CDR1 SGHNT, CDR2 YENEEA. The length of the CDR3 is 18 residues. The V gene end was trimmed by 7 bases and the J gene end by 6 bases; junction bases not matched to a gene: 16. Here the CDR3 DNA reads TGTGCCAGCACCAAATATTCCGGGACAGGGCCGCGTAATTCACCCCTCCACTTT. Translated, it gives CASTKYSGTGPRNSPLHF.

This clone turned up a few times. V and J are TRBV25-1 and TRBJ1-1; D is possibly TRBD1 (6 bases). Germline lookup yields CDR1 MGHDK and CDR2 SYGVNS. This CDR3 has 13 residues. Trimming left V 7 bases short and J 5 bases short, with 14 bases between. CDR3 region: CASMGDTKTEAFF. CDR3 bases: TGTGCCAGCATGGGGGACACCAAGACTGAAGCTTTCTTT.

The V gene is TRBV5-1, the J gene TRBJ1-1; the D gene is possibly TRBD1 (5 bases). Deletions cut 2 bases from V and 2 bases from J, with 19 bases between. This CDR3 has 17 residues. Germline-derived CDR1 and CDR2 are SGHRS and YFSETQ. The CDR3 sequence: CASSLLYLTDPNTEAFF. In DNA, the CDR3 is TGCGCCAGCAGCTTACTTTACTTGACAGACCCTAACACTGAAGCTTTCTTT.

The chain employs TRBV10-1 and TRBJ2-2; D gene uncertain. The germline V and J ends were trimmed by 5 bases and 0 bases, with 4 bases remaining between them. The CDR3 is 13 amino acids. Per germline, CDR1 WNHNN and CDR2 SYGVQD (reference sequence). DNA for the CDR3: TGCGCCAGCAGTCAGGCGAACACCGGGGAGCTGTTTTTT. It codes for CASSQANTGELFF.

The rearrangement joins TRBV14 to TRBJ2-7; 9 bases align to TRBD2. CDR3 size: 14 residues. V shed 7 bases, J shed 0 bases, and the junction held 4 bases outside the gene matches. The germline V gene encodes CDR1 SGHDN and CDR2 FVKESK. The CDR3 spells CASNPSGASYEQYF. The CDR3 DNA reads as TGTGCCAGCAACCCTAGCGGGGCCTCCTACGAGCAGTACTTC.

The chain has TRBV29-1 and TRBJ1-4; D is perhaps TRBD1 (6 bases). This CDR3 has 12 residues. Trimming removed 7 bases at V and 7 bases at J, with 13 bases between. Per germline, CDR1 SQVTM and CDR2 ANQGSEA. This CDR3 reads CSAGQLGEKLFF. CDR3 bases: TGCAGCGCCGGACAGTTAGGTGAAAAACTGTTTTTT.

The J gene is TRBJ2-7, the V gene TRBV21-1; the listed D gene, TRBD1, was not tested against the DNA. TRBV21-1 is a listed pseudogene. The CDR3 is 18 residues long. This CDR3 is CASSKLGQGRGSSYEQYF. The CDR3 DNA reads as TGTGCCAGCAGCAAATTGGGACAGGGAAGAGGGAGCTCCTACGAGCAGTACTTC.

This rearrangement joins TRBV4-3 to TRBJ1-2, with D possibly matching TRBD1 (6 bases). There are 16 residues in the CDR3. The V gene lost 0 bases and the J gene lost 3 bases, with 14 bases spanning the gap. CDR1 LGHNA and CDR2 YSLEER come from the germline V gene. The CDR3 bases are TGCGCCAGCAGCCAAGACCCAAGGGGGACCTACTATGGCTACACCTTC. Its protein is CASSQDPRGTYYGYTF.

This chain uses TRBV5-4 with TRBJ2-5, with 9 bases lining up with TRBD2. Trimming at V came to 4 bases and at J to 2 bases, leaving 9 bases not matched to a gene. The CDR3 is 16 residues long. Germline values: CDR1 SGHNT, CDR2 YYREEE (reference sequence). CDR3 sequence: CASSRRLAEPQETQYF. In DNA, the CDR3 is TGTGCCAGCAGCCGTCGACTAGCGGAACCTCAAGAGACCCAGTACTTC.

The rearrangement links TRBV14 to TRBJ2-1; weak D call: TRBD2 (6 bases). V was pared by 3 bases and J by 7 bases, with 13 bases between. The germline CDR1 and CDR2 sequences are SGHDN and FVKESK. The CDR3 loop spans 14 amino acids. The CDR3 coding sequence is TGTGCCAGCAGCCATAGCCCGGGACTTAATGAGCAGTTCTTC. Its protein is CASSHSPGLNEQFF.

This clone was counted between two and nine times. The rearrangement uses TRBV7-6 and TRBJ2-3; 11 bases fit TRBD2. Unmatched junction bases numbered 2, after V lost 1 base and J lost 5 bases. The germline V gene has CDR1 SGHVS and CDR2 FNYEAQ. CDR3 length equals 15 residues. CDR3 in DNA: TGTGCCAGCAGCTTAGTGGGACTAGCGGAAGATACGCAGTATTTT. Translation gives CASSLVGLAEDTQYF.

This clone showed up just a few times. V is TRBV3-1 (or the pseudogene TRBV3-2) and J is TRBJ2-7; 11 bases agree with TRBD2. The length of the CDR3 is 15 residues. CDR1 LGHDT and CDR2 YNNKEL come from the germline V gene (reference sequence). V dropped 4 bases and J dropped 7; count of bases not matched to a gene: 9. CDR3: CASSLLAGGPQEQYF. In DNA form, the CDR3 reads TGTGCCAGCAGCCTATTAGCGGGAGGGCCGCAGGAGCAGTACTTC.